The 8 T cell receptor beta chains presented below share a single source sample, sequenced in a study of neurological immune-mediated disorders. TCRdb reprocessed the 5' RACE reads via MiXCR and lists one record per CDR3 protein. The sample has approximately 100,000 distinct CDR3 sequences, around 3.4% seen once. Input material: PBMCs. These receptors came from a woman aged 45 to 65 with multiple sclerosis.

This clonotype was seen a few times. The genes are TRBV7-8 and TRBJ2-7; the D gene is possibly TRBD1 (5 bases). CDR1 SGHVS and CDR2 FQNEAQ come from the germline V gene. The V end was cut by 1 base, the J end by 7 bases, with 17 bases between. CDR3 length: 15 residues. In DNA, the CDR3 is TGTGCCAGCAGCTTAGTCAGGGTTGGTCCCGAAGAGCAGTACTTC. It translates to CASSLVRVGPEEQYF.

This clonotype showed up many times. J is TRBJ1-2 and V is TRBV12-3 or TRBV12-4; D remains ambiguous. The CDR3 covers 14 residues. With 7 bases removed from V and 0 bases from J, the gap between germline ends came to 12 bases. This CDR3 reads CASTHSRTNYGYTF. CDR3 in DNA: TGTGCCAGCACCCATAGCAGAACTAACTATGGCTACACCTTC.

There are many counts of this clonotype. The gene calls are TRBV7-2 and TRBJ1-3; no clear D. Trimming took off 5 bases at V and 0 bases at J, with 20 bases between the two ends. The CDR3 is 18 residues long. The germline gives CDR1 SGHTA, CDR2 FQGNSA. CDR3 sequence (DNA): TGTGCCAGCAGCCCATCCGGGGTCAGCCTCCTCTCTGGAAACACCATATATTTT. The encoded protein is CASSPSGVSLLSGNTIYF.

Ten or more counts support this clonotype. This chain connects TRBV20-1 to TRBJ2-3; tentative D call: TRBD2 (6 bases). V was pared by 5 bases and J by 5 bases, with 14 bases between. From germline, CDR1 is DFQATT and CDR2 SNEGSKA (reference sequence). The CDR3 extends over 13 amino acids. The CDR3 spells CSAHNRGKDTQYF. The DNA of the CDR3 is TGCAGTGCTCATAATCGGGGGAAAGATACGCAGTATTTT.

This clonotype showed up many times. V usage is TRBV4-3 and J usage is TRBJ2-6; D possibly corresponds to TRBD2 (5 bases). The CDR3 totals 17 residues. V shed 4 bases and J shed 1 base, with 14 bases lying between them. Germline loops: CDR1 LGHNA, CDR2 YSLEER. The DNA of the CDR3 is TGCGCCAGCAGCCCCAACACCCCGGGGTCTGGGGCCAACGTCCTGACTTTC. Translating it yields CASSPNTPGSGANVLTF.

This clonotype was seen repeatedly, ten times or more. The V call is TRBV20-1, the J call TRBJ1-1; D is perhaps TRBD1 (5 bases). V gave up 3 bases and J gave up 3 bases, with 8 bases separating them. CDR3 length: 12 amino acids. Germline V gene sequence: CDR1 DFQATT, CDR2 SNEGSKA (reference sequence). The CDR3: CSASVGHTEAFF. CDR3 DNA sequence: TGCAGTGCTAGTGTGGGGCACACTGAAGCTTTCTTT.

This clonotype was found many times. The V call is TRBV20-1, the J call TRBJ1-2, with TRBD1 as a possible D gene (5 bases). This CDR3 is built from 15 residues. Trimming shortened V by 0 bases and J by 0 bases, and 11 bases separated the two germline ends. Germline values: CDR1 DFQATT, CDR2 SNEGSKA (reference sequence). The CDR3 reads CSARDRARANYGYTF. CDR3 nucleotides: TGCAGTGCTAGAGATAGGGCCAGGGCTAACTATGGCTACACCTTC.

Ten or more counts support this clonotype. The rearrangement joins TRBV9 to TRBJ1-2; no firm D call. Germline loops: CDR1 SGDLS, CDR2 YYNGEE. The CDR3 spans 16 residues. Trimming pared 3 bases from V and 0 bases from J, leaving 15 bases between. The CDR3 is CASSAPLLETNYGYTF. As DNA, the CDR3 is TGTGCCAGCAGCGCGCCCCTCTTGGAGACTAACTATGGCTACACCTTC. The full variable domain, its missing parts supplied by reference TRBV9 and TRBJ1-2, is DSGVTQTPKHLITATGQRVTLRCSPRSGDLSVYWYQQSLDQGLQFLIQYYNGEERAKGNILERFSAQQFPDLHSELNLSSLELGDSALYFCASSAPLLETNYGYTFGSGTRLTVV.